These T cell receptor beta chains were read from a single sample in a study of blood T cell repertoires in COVID-19. Libraries were prepared by immunoSEQ multiplex PCR; TCRdb keeps only in-frame clonotypes and omits some of them. The sample shows about 250,000 clones, 70% to 90% of them seen only once. The sequenced material came from peripheral blood. These receptors originate from a man aged 18 to 29 with active or convalescent COVID-19. CDR3s include the opening cysteine and the closing phenylalanine or tryptophan. A D gene is named only where the DNA matches it firmly. Clone size is given for some rows only: seen once, a few or many times, or a class if the clone is expanded.

CDR3 protein,CDR3 DNA,V gene,CDR3 length,D gene,clone size,J gene
CASSENRGNTEAFF,TGTGCCAGCAGTGAAAACAGGGGAAACACTGAAGCTTTCTTT,TRBV6-1,14,TRBD1,once,TRBJ1-1
CASSYISGISYNEQFF,TGTGCCAGCAGTTACATTAGCGGGATTTCCTACAATGAGCAGTTCTTC,TRBV6-5,16,TRBD2,once,TRBJ2-1
CASSPGGGAGNTIYF,TGTGCCAGCAGTCCCGGCGGGGGAGCTGGAAACACCATATATTTT,TRBV6-5,15,-,-,TRBJ1-3
CSAGQGLTQPQHF,TGCAGCGCAGGACAGGGGCTGACTCAGCCCCAGCATTTT,TRBV29-1,13,TRBD1,-,TRBJ1-5
CASSGQTSGGADTQYF,TGTGCCAGCAGCGGACAGACTAGCGGGGGGGCGGATACGCAGTATTTT,TRBV7-2,16,TRBD2,-,TRBJ2-3
CASSPGQFNLHEQYF,TGCGCCAGCAGCCCTGGACAGTTCAATCTCCACGAGCAGTACTTC,TRBV5-1,15,-,-,TRBJ2-7
CASSLGPGRVLTGELFF,TGTGCCAGCAGCTTGGGTCCGGGAAGGGTCTTAACCGGGGAGCTGTTTTTT,TRBV5-6,17,-,-,TRBJ2-2
CASSTEGGENTEAFF,TGTGCCAGCAGCACGGAGGGTGGGGAGAACACTGAAGCTTTCTTT,TRBV9,15,-,-,TRBJ1-1
CASRPPGQLLDTF,TGTGCCAGCAGGCCCCCGGGACAGCTTCTTGACACCTTC,TRBV5-4,13,TRBD1,-,TRBJ1-2
CSVGGTPNQPQHF,TGCAGCGTGGGGGGGACCCCCAATCAGCCCCAGCATTTT,TRBV29-1,13,-,-,TRBJ1-5
CASSSGQLLEKLFF,TGCGCCAGCAGCTCGGGACAGCTACTTGAAAAACTGTTTTTT,TRBV5-1,14,TRBD1,-,TRBJ1-4